This T cell receptor (beta chain) stems from a study of cytomegalovirus exposure and HLA in healthy donors. The PCR contained 60 Vbeta and 13 Jbeta primers. Measured with immunoSEQ multiplex PCR; TCRdb has only the in-frame clones, and not every one. Among 72,000 or so clones listed, roughly four fifths were seen once. CDR1 SGHNT and CDR2 YYREEE come from the germline V gene (reference sequence). The CDR3 length is 16 residues. V shed 2 bases and J 5 bases; nucleotides not matched to a gene: 12. The chain couples TRBV5-4 to TRBJ2-5, with 7 bases fitting TRBD2. Input material: PBMCs. This TCR was sampled from a woman under 40 in good health and CMV-seropositive. CDR3 sequence reads: CASSLRMGGPGETQYF. CDR3 nucleotide sequence: TGTGCCAGCAGCTTACGTATGGGAGGGCCGGGGGAGACCCAGTACTTC. Full variable domain (missing parts from reference TRBV5-4 and TRBJ2-5): ETGVTQSPTHLIKTRGQQVTLRCSSQSGHNTVSWYQQALGQGPQFIFQYYREEENGRGNFPPRFSGLQFPNYSSELNVNALELDDSALYLCASSLRMGGPGETQYFGPGTRLLVL.